Reported below is one TCR beta chain. Clones were sequenced by immunoSEQ multiplex PCR, and TCRdb holds only the in-frame ones, with some missing. Of 15,000 or so clones listed, 65% to 80% are singletons. Germline-derived CDR1 and CDR2 are MDHEN and SYDVKM. V shed 6 bases and J shed 0 bases, with 12 bases lying between them. The CDR3 sequence is 15 residues long. This specimen comes from a study of somatic mutations in cytotoxic T cells in rheumatoid arthritis. Sequencing was performed on CD8+ T cells sorted from blood. The sequence was collected from an adult with rheumatoid arthritis. The V call is TRBV28, the J call TRBJ1-5, with a weak D call TRBD1 (6 bases). The CDR3 DNA reads as TGTGCCAGCAGGCCACAGGGACTTAGCAATCAGCCCCAGCATTTT. Translation: CASRPQGLSNQPQHF.